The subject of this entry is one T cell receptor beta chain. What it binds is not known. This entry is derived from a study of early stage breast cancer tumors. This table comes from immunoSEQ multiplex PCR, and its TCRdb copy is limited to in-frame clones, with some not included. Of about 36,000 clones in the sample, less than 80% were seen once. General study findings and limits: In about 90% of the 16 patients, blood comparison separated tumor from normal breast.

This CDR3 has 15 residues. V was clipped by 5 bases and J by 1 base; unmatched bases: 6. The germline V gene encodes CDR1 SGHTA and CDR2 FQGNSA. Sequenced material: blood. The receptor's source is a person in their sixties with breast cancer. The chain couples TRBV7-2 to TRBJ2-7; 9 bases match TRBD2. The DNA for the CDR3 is TGTGCCAGCAGCGCGCGGGGGGGAAGTTCCTACGAGCAGTACTTC. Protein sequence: CASSARGGSSYEQYF.